The 20 T cell receptor beta chains listed next were all sequenced from one sample in a study of T-cell memory formation after mild COVID-19. One entry per CDR3 protein results from TCRdb running MiXCR on the 5' RACE reads. The data contain some 70,000 distinct CDR3 sequences, roughly 17% of them seen just once; the ten biggest clones take up 31%. Sequenced sample: PBMCs or a T cell subset sorted from them (not recorded which). Receptor source: an adult woman who had mild COVID-19 (a few samples of this study predate the infection). Cell type and time point are not known.

The chain joins TRBV5-1 to TRBJ2-2; TRBD2 aligns across 13 bases. CDR1 is SGHRS, CDR2 YFSETQ, per germline. The V segment lost 9 bases and the J segment 6 bases; nucleotides outside the gene matches: 5. The CDR3 is 14 residues long. CDR3 sequence: CATGLAGDSGELFF. CDR3 nucleotides: TGCGCCACCGGACTAGCGGGAGATTCCGGGGAGCTGTTTTTT.

The rearrangement links TRBV12-3 or TRBV12-4 to TRBJ2-7; 7 positions match TRBD1. This CDR3 is built from 13 residues. V gave up 5 bases and J gave up 2 bases; unmatched junction bases: 3. The CDR3 loop reads CASSPGQPYEQYF. The CDR3 nucleotides are TGTGCCAGCAGTCCGGGACAGCCCTACGAGCAGTACTTC.

A few counts support this clonotype. CDR3 sequence: CASSGTGAVGELFF. The CDR3 coding sequence is TGTGCCAGCAGTGGGACGGGAGCAGTCGGGGAGCTGTTTTTT. The chain recombines TRBV6-4 with TRBJ2-2, with a possible D match to TRBD2 (6 bases). CDR1 is MRHNA and CDR2 is SNTAGT in the germline V gene. The CDR3 has 14 amino acids. V lost 4 bases, J lost 7 bases, and 13 bases lay in between.

The chain has TRBV5-1 and TRBJ2-7, with D perhaps TRBD1 (6 bases). V shed 0 bases and J shed 4 bases, with 11 bases lying between them. The CDR3 totals 14 residues. Germline CDR1 and CDR2: SGHRS and YFSETQ. The CDR3 DNA reads as TGCGCCAGCAGCTTGGGGACAGAAAATTACGAGCAGTACTTC. It translates to CASSLGTENYEQYF.

This rearrangement joins TRBV19 to TRBJ2-5; D uncertain. V was cut by 5 bases and J by 5 bases, with 18 bases left in between. The CDR3 length is 15 residues. CDR1 is LNHDA and CDR2 is SQIVND in the germline V gene (reference sequence). CDR3: CASSVLGVHQETQYF. The CDR3 nucleotides read TGTGCCAGTAGTGTCCTGGGTGTTCATCAGGAGACCCAGTACTTC.

The genes are TRBV5-1 and TRBJ2-7, with D hard to call. V gave up 1 base and J gave up 6 bases, with 11 bases separating them. CDR1 and CDR2 (germline): SGHRS, YFSETQ. The CDR3 spans 13 residues. The CDR3 DNA reads as TGCGCCAGCAGCTTGTTGGACGGATTCGAGCAGTACTTC. It translates to CASSLLDGFEQYF.

This clonotype was seen repeatedly, ten times or more. V is TRBV20-1 and J is TRBJ2-1; D unclear. Germline assignment: CDR1 DFQATT and CDR2 SNEGSKA (reference sequence). V lost 3 bases and J lost 3, with 3 bases in between. The length of the CDR3 is 11 residues. The CDR3 is CSASDYNEQFF. In nucleotides, the CDR3 is TGCAGTGCTAGCGACTACAATGAGCAGTTCTTC.

This clonotype has just a few counts. The V gene is TRBV14, the J gene TRBJ1-1; D call uncertain. Germline V gene data show CDR1 as SGHDN and CDR2 as FVKESK. This CDR3 has 13 residues. V dropped 3 bases and J dropped 1 base, with 6 bases sitting between them. DNA of the CDR3: TGTGCCAGCAGCCAGTGGGGGAACACTGAAGCTTTCTTT. This translates into CASSQWGNTEAFF.

This clonotype appeared many times. The chain has TRBV7-8 and TRBJ2-4; TRBD1 matches 10 bases. CDR3 length: 16 amino acids. J lost 7 bases, V lost 1 base, and 7 bases had no gene match. Germline values: CDR1 SGHVS, CDR2 FQNEAQ. CDR3 DNA: TGTGCCAGCAGCTTAGGTCTAGACAGGGGGCATAACATTCAGTACTTC. It is translated as CASSLGLDRGHNIQYF.

This clonotype occurred a few times. This chain links TRBV19 with TRBJ1-1; 7 nucleotides match TRBD1. The germline V gene has CDR1 LNHDA and CDR2 SQIVND (reference sequence). Trimming removed 5 bases from V and 1 base from J; junction bases left unmatched: 16. The CDR3 runs to 18 residues. This chain's CDR3 is CASSALLLWTGGNTEAFF. In DNA form, the CDR3 reads TGTGCCAGTAGTGCGCTCCTACTCTGGACAGGAGGGAACACTGAAGCTTTCTTT.

This clonotype was counted only a few times. The chain links TRBV5-1 to TRBJ2-1; a weak D match, TRBD2 (5 bases). The V gene's germline CDR1 is SGHRS and CDR2 YFSETQ. The CDR3 totals 17 residues. V was clipped by 0 bases and J by 0 bases, with 13 bases between them. CDR3 region: CASSLDVPGLSYNEQFF. The CDR3 DNA is TGCGCCAGCAGCTTGGATGTACCCGGACTCTCCTACAATGAGCAGTTCTTC.

This chain connects TRBV6-6 to TRBJ1-1; D is unresolved. The CDR3 is 13 residues long. V lost 10 bases and J lost 1, with 13 bases in between. Germline values: CDR1 MNHNY, CDR2 SVGAGI (reference sequence). The CDR3 region is CATYITGNTEAFF. The CDR3 nucleotides read TGTGCCACTTATATAACGGGGAACACTGAAGCTTTCTTT.

The chain recombines TRBV7-9 with TRBJ2-5; TRBD1 agrees at 9 bases. CDR3 length: 14 amino acids. The germline V gene has CDR1 SEHNR and CDR2 FQNEAQ (reference sequence). V shed 5 bases, J shed 2 bases, and the junction held 3 bases outside the gene matches. This CDR3 is CASSPDRGQETQYF. Written as DNA, the CDR3 is TGTGCCAGCAGCCCGGACAGGGGACAAGAGACCCAGTACTTC.

V usage is TRBV7-9 and J usage is TRBJ2-1; TRBD1 or TRBD2 may be the D gene (5 bases each). The CDR3 loop spans 16 amino acids. The germline V gene has CDR1 SEHNR and CDR2 FQNEAQ (reference sequence). The V end lost 3 bases, the J end lost 3 bases, and 15 bases lay between the germline ends. CDR3 coding DNA: TGTGCCAGCAGCTTTACCTCGTCGGGGCTCTACAATGAGCAGTTCTTC. It specifies CASSFTSSGLYNEQFF.

This clonotype was observed a handful of times. The gene calls are TRBV29-1 and TRBJ2-3; the match to TRBD2 covers 10 bases. Germline CDR1 SQVTM, CDR2 ANQGSEA. After removal of 5 bases from V and 2 bases from J, the junction contained 16 bases not matched to a gene. CDR3 length equals 18 residues. CDR3 DNA: TGCAGCGTTCAGGGCCTAGCGGGAGTCTCTTTGGACACAGATACGCAGTATTTT. This encodes CSVQGLAGVSLDTDTQYF.

V and J are TRBV7-2 and TRBJ2-2; D tentatively reads TRBD1 or TRBD2 (5 bases each). Trimming removed 1 base from V and 6 bases from J, with 9 bases in between. Germline assignment: CDR1 SGHTA and CDR2 FQGNSA. This CDR3 has 14 residues. In DNA, the CDR3 is TGTGCCAGCAGCTTAGACGGGGCCCCCGGGGAGCTGTTTTTT. Its translation: CASSLDGAPGELFF.

The chain has TRBV20-1 and TRBJ2-1, with 8 bases fitting TRBD2. The CDR3 covers 16 residues. The germline CDR1 and CDR2 sequences are DFQATT and SNEGSKA (reference sequence). V dropped 3 bases and J dropped 5; count of bases not matched to a gene: 12. CDR3 bases: TGCAGTGCTAGGACCCCCGGGACTAGTATTGACAATGAGCAGTTCTTC. It specifies CSARTPGTSIDNEQFF.

A few counts support this clonotype. This sequence joins TRBV12-3 or TRBV12-4 and TRBJ1-1; D possibly corresponds to TRBD1 (6 bases). Trimming removed 7 bases at V and 8 bases at J, with 17 bases between. CDR3 length: 13 residues. The CDR3 protein is CASIIGGALEAFF. Written as DNA, the CDR3 is TGTGCCAGCATTATAGGGGGAGCCCTCGAAGCTTTCTTT.

This clonotype was seen repeatedly, ten times or more. The chain links TRBV7-9 to TRBJ2-5; TRBD1 matches at 10 bases. V trimming: 0 bases; J trimming: 1 base; junction bases outside the gene matches: 5. The CDR3 extends over 17 amino acids. Germline V gene sequence: CDR1 SEHNR, CDR2 FQNEAQ (reference sequence). The CDR3 here is CASSLARTGGTQETQYF. The CDR3 nucleotides read TGTGCCAGCAGCTTAGCCCGGACAGGGGGGACCCAAGAGACCCAGTACTTC.

The gene calls are TRBV10-2 and TRBJ2-1, with 10 bases identical to TRBD2. This CDR3 has 15 residues. The V gene end was trimmed by 8 bases and the J gene end by 5 bases; junction bases not matched to a gene: 9. The germline V gene encodes CDR1 WSHSY and CDR2 SAAADI. The chain's CDR3 is CASGYLAGVDNEQFF. DNA for the CDR3: TGCGCCAGCGGATACCTAGCGGGGGTCGACAATGAGCAGTTCTTC.